This TCR beta chain was captured in a study of T-cell reconstitution after alpha-beta-depleted transplantation in children. Unique molecular identifiers were incorporated when the TCRbeta library was constructed. In TCRdb, the PCR reads were re-called with MiXCR into one record per CDR3 protein. The data hold fewer than 700,000 distinct CDR3 sequences, with 10% to 15% observed a single time. The CDR3 runs 17 residues. Germline V gene lookup returns CDR1 LNHDA and CDR2 SQIVND (reference sequence). V was pared by 3 bases and J by 5 bases, with 10 bases of the junction left unmatched. Findings of the study overall: Where alpha-beta T cells came from about two months after transplant was reportedly several hundred expanded graft clones. Surviving recipient T cells and intrathymic progenitors accounted for some patients' high TCRbeta diversity at day 60.

Notes on this clonotype: Its antigen is as yet unknown.

The TCR sequence derives from a male patient younger than 18 who had a stem cell transplant for acute myeloid leukemia, so the T cells may come from the graft donor. Material: PBMCs, mostly from graft donor cells, obtained 360 days after TCRalphabeta/CD19-depleted stem cell transplant. The genes are TRBV19 and TRBJ2-1; 10 bases fit TRBD2. DNA of the CDR3: TGTGCCAGTAGTATGGGACCGACTAGCGGGCCAAACAATGAGCAGTTCTTC. This sequence encodes CASSMGPTSGPNNEQFF.